This T cell receptor beta chain was sequenced in a study of blood T cell repertoires in COVID-19. Overall study: The origin of the acute and convalescent COVID-19 samples was the United States, Italy and Spain. Sample material is recorded as cDNA or gDNA derived from T cells, B-cell-depleted T cells, or PBMCs.

This clone has only a few counts. The CDR3 length is 23 residues. Original processing methods: Estimation of nucleated cell counts relied on the amplification of reference gene primers. Generated by immunoSEQ multiplex PCR, the TCRdb table keeps only in-frame clones and is missing some. V and J calls and clone size are as listed in that table; D and trimming were resolved from the DNA. Found here are over 250,000 clones, roughly 85% of them singletons; the top ten hold roughly 4.6%. This sequence originates from a man between 50 and 59 years old with active or convalescent COVID-19. Specimen: peripheral blood. V usage is TRBV21-1 and J usage is TRBJ2-4; TRBD2, as called in the table, went unchecked against the DNA. TRBV21-1 is flagged as a pseudogene. CDR3 nucleotides: TGTGCCAGCAGCAAAGCAACAGTCGCTTCCCGATCGTCGGGGTTACTAGCCAAAAACATTCAGTACTTC. It translates to CASSKATVASRSSGLLAKNIQYF.